This T cell receptor beta chain appears in the sequencing data of a study of blood T cell repertoires in COVID-19. Study context: Italy, Spain and the United States were the sources of the convalescent and acute COVID-19 samples. PBMCs, B-cell-depleted T cells, or T cells provided the cDNA or gDNA that made up the material.

Original processing methods: Nucleated cell counts were estimated from reference gene primer amplification. The data were produced by immunoSEQ multiplex PCR, yet TCRdb's version contains in-frame clones alone and is incomplete. V and J calls and clone size come straight from that table; D and trimming were deduced from the DNA. The sample carries around 200,000 clones, approximately 87% recorded once. Germline CDR1 and CDR2: SGHTA and FQGNSA. This CDR3 region has 15 residues. Trimming took 2 bases from V and 2 from J, leaving 13 bases between them. The TCR sequence derives from a man between 70 and 80 years old with active or convalescent COVID-19. The chain employs TRBV7-2 and TRBJ2-7; D perhaps matches TRBD1 (6 bases). Sequencing was done on a sample of peripheral blood. The CDR3 region has the DNA TGTGCCAGCAGCTTATCTAAGGGACAACCCTACGAGCAGTACTTC. This translates into CASSLSKGQPYEQYF.